This TCR beta chain was retrieved from a study of T cell therapy after organ transplantation. About the study: Patients received a median of 1.92 x 10^8 CMV-specific T cells over 2 to 6 infusions. 20 to 29 weeks after therapy completion, long-term post-therapy blood was collected. Findings and caveats of the study: Post-therapy CD8 clonality change correlated inversely with pretherapy clonality. Concurrent antirejection and antiviral drugs remain unassessed confounders.

Time point noted: 20-29 weeks after completion of therapy. Sequencing used immunoSEQ multiplex PCR; TCRdb keeps in-frame clones, though not all of them. This table holds about 2,300 clones, about 70% found once. On this clone: Its antigen is as yet unknown.

The junction had 5 bases not matched to a gene; V was cut back by 5 bases and J by 0 bases. Germline-derived CDR1 and CDR2 are SGHNT and YENEEA. The CDR3 consists of 15 residues. The source is a human patient who had received a solid organ transplant and had CMV disease. Some T cells could come from the graft donor. Sequencing was performed on CD8+ T cells from blood, taken after autologous CMV-specific T cell therapy. The chain combines TRBV11-3 with TRBJ2-3; the match to TRBD2 covers 7 bases. The CDR3 here is CASSRGLSSTDTQYF. The CDR3 region has the DNA TGTGCCAGCAGCCGGGGACTATCTAGCACAGATACGCAGTATTTT.